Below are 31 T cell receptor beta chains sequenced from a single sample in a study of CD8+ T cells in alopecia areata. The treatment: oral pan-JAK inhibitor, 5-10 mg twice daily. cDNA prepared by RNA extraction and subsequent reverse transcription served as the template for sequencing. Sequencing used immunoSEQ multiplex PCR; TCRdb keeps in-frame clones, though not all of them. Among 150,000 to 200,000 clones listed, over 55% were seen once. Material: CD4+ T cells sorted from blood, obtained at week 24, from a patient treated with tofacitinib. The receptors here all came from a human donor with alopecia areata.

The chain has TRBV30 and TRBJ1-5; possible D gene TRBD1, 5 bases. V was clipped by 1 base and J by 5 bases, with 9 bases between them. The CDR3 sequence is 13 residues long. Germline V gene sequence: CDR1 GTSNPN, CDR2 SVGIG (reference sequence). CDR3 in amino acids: CAWSAGPDQPQHF. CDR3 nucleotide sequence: TGTGCCTGGAGTGCGGGACCCGATCAGCCCCAGCATTTT.

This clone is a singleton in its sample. This CDR3 is CSVLDGYGYTF. CDR3 bases: TGCAGCGTTCTGGACGGCTATGGCTACACCTTC. The V and J genes are TRBV29-1 and TRBJ1-2, with D unclear. V dropped 5 bases and J dropped 4 bases, with 8 bases sitting between them. CDR1 SQVTM and CDR2 ANQGSEA come from the germline V gene. The CDR3 runs 11 residues.

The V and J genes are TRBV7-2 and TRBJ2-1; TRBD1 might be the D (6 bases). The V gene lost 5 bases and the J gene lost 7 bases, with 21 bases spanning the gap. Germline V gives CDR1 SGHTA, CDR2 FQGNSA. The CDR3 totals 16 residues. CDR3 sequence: CASSPPGVTGLNEQFF. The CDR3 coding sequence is TGTGCCAGCAGCCCGCCAGGGGTTACGGGGCTAAATGAGCAGTTCTTC.

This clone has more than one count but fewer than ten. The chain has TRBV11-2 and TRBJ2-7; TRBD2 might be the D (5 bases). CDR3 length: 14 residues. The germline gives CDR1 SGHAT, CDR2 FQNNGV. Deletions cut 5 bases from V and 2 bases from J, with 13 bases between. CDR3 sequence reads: CASSVGGPAYEQYF. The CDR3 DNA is TGTGCCAGCAGCGTAGGCGGGCCAGCCTACGAGCAGTACTTC.

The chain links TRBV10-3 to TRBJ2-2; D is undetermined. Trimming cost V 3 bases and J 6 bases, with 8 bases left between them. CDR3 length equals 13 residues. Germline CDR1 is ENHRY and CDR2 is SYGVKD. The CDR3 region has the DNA TGTGCCATCAGTGAAAGTGATTCCGGGGAGCTGTTTTTT. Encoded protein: CAISESDSGELFF.

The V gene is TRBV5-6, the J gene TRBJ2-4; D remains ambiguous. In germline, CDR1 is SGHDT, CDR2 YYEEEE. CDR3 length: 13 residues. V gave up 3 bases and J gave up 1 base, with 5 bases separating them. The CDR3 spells CASSSAAKNIQYF. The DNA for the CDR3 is TGTGCCAGCAGCTCCGCGGCCAAAAACATTCAGTACTTC.

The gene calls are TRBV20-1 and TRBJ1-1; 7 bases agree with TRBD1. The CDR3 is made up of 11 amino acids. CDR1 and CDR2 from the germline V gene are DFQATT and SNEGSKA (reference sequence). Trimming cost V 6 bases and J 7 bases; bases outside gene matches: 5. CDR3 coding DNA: TGCAGTGCAGGGAGGACAGGTGAAGCTTTCTTT. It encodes CSAGRTGEAFF.

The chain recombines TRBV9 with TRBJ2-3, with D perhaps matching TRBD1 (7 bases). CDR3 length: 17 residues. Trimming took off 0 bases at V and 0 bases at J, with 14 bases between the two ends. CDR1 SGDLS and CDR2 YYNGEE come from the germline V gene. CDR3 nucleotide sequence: TGTGCCAGCAGCGTAGCTCCCAGGGGGGCTAGCACAGATACGCAGTATTTT. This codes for CASSVAPRGASTDTQYF.

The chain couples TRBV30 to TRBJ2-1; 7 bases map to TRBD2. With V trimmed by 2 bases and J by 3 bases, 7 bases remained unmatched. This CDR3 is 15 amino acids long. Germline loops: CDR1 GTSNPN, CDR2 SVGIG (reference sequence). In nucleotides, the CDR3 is TGTGCCTGGAGTAGCGGGGCCCTCGACTACAATGAGCAGTTCTTC. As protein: CAWSSGALDYNEQFF.

The chain's CDR3 is CASSRSGIQTGYTF. CDR3 DNA: TGTGCCAGTAGCCGGTCGGGGATCCAGACGGGCTACACCTTC. The rearrangement uses TRBV19 and TRBJ1-2; D unresolved. This CDR3 region has 14 residues. The germline V gene has CDR1 LNHDA and CDR2 SQIVND (reference sequence). The germline V and J ends were trimmed by 6 bases and 8 bases, with 19 bases remaining between them.

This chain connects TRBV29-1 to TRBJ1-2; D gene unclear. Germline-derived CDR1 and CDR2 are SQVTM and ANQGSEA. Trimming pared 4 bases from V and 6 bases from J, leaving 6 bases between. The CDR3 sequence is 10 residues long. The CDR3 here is CSVVEDGYTF. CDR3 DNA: TGCAGCGTTGTCGAGGATGGCTACACCTTC.

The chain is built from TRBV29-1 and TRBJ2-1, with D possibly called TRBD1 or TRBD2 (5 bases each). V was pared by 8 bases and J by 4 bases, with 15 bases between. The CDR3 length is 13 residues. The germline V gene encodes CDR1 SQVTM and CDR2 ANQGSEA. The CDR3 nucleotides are TGCAGCCTCCGGGACCAACTATACAATGAGCAGTTCTTC. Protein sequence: CSLRDQLYNEQFF.

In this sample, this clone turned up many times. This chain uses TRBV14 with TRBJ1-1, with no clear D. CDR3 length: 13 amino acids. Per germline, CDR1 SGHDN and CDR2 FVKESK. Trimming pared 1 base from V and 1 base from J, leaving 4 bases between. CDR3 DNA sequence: TGTGCCAGCAGCCAAGGGTGGAACACTGAAGCTTTCTTT. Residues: CASSQGWNTEAFF.

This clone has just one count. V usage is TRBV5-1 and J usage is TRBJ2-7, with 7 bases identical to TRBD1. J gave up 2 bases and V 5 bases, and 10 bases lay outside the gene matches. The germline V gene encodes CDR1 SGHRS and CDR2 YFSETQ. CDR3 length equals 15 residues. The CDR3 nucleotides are TGCGCCAGCAGTCTGGCCGGGACAGCAGCCTACGAGCAGTACTTC. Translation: CASSLAGTAAYEQYF.

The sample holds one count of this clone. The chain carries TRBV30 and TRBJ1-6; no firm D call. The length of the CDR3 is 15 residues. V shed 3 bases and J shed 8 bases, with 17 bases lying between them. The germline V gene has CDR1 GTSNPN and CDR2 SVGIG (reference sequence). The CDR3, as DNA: TGTGCCTGGAGCCGAGGCCGGGGTGGAGATTCACCCCTCCACTTT. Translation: CAWSRGRGGDSPLHF.

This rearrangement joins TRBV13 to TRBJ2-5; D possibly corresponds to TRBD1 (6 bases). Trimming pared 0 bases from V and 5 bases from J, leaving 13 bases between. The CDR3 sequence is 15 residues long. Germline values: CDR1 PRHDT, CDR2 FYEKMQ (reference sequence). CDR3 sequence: CASSLGSSRGETQYF. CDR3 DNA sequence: TGTGCCAGCAGCTTAGGTTCTAGCAGGGGCGAGACCCAGTACTTC.

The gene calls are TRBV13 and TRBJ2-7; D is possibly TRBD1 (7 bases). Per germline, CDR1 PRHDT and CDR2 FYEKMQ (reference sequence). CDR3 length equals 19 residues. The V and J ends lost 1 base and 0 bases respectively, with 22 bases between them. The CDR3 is CASSLVNKGGQQSSYEQYF. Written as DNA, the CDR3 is TGTGCCAGCAGCTTAGTGAATAAGGGGGGACAGCAGAGCTCCTACGAGCAGTACTTC. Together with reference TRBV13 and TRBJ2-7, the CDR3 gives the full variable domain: AAGVIQSPRHLIKEKRETATLKCYPIPRHDTVYWYQQGPGQDPQFLISFYEKMQSDKGSIPDRFSAQQFSDYHSELNMSSLELGDSALYFCASSLVNKGGQQSSYEQYFGPGTRLTVT.

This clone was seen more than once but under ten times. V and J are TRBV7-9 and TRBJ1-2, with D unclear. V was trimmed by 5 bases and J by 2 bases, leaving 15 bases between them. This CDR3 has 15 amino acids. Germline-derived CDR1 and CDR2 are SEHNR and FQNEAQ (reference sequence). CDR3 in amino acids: CASSRNIGLNYGYTF. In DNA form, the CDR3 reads TGTGCCAGCAGCCGTAACATCGGCCTAAACTATGGCTACACCTTC. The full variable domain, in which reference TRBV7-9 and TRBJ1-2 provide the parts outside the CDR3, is DTGVSQNPRHKITKRGQNVTFRCDPISEHNRLYWYRQTLGQGPEFLTYFQNEAQLEKSRLLSDRFSAERPKGSFSTLEIQRTEQGDSAMYLCASSRNIGLNYGYTFGSGTRLTVV.

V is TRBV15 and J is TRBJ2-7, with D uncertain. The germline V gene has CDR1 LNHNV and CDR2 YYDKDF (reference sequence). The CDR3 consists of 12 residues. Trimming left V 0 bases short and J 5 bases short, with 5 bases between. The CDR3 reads CATSRDEHEQYF. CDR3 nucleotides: TGTGCCACCAGCAGAGACGAACACGAGCAGTACTTC.

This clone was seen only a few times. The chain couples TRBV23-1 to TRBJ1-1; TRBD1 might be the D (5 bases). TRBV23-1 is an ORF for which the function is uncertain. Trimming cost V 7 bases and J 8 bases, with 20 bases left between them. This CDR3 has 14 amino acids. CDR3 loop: CASTIKGSVPEAFF. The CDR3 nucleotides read TGCGCCAGCACTATAAAGGGGTCGGTCCCCGAAGCTTTCTTT.

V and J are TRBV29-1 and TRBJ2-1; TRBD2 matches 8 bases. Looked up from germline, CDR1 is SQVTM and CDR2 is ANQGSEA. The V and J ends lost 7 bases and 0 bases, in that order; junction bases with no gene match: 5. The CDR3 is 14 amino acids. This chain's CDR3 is CSEGGGSSYNEQFF. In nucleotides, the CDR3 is TGCAGCGAAGGCGGGGGGAGCTCCTACAATGAGCAGTTCTTC.

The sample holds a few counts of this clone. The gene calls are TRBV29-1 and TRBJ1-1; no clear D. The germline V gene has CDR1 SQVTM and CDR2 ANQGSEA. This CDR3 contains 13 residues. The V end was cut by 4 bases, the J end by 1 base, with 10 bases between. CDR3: CSVVTDSNTEAFF. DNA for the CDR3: TGCAGCGTTGTCACGGATTCGAACACTGAAGCTTTCTTT.

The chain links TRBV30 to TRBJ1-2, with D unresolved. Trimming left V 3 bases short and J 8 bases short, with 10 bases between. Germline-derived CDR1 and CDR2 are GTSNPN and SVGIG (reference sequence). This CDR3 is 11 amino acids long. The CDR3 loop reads CAWRRVGGYTF. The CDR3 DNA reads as TGTGCCTGGAGGCGGGTCGGCGGCTACACCTTC. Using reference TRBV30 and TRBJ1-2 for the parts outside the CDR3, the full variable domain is SQTIHQWPATLVQPVGSPLSLECTVEGTSNPNLYWYRQAAGRGLQLLFYSVGIGQISSEVPQNLSASRPQDRQFILSSKKLLLSDSGFYLCAWRRVGGYTFGSGTRLTVV.

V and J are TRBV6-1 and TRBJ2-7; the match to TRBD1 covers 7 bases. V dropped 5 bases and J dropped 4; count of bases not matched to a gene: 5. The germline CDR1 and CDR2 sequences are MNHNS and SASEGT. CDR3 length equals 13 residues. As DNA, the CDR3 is TGTGCCAGCAGTATTGGCAGGGGGTACGAGCAGTACTTC. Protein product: CASSIGRGYEQYF.

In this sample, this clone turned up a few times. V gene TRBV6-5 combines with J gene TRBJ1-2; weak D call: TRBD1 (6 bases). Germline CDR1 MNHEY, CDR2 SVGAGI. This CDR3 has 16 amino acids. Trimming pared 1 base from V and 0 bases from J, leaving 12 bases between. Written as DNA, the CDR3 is TGTGCCAGCAGTTACTGGATGGACAGTTCTAACTATGGCTACACCTTC. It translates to CASSYWMDSSNYGYTF.

CDR3: CASSQTGNQPQHF. The CDR3 nucleotides are TGTGCCAGCAGCCAAACAGGCAATCAGCCCCAGCATTTT. The chain couples TRBV5-4 to TRBJ1-5; no clear D gene. Looked up from germline, CDR1 is SGHNT and CDR2 is YYREEE (reference sequence). With 4 bases removed from V and 2 bases from J, the gap between germline ends came to 7 bases. The CDR3 extends over 13 amino acids.

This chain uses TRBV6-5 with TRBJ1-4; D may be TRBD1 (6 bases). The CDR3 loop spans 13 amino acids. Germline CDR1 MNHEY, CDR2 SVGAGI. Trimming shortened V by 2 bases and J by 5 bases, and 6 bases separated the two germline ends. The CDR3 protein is CASSYDRNEKLFF. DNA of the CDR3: TGTGCCAGCAGTTACGACAGGAATGAAAAACTGTTTTTT.

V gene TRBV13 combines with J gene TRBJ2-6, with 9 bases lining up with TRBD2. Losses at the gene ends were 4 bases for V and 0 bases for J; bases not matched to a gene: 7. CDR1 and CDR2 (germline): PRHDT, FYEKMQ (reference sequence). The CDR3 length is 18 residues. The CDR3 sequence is CASSSPSGVLSGANVLTF. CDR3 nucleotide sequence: TGTGCCAGCAGCTCTCCTAGCGGGGTCCTCTCTGGGGCCAACGTCCTGACTTTC.

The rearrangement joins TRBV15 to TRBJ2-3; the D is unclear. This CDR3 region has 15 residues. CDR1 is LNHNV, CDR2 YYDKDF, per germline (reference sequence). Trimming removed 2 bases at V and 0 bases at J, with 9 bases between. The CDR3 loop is CATSRHGDSTDTQYF. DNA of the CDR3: TGTGCCACCAGCAGACATGGCGATAGCACAGATACGCAGTATTTT. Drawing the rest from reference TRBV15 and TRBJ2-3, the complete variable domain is DAMVIQNPRYQVTQFGKPVTLSCSQTLNHNVMYWYQQKSSQAPKLLFHYYDKDFNNEADTPDNFQSRRPNTSFCFLDIRSPGLGDTAMYLCATSRHGDSTDTQYFGPGTRLTVL.

Here the CDR3 reads CASSVTSSGNIQYF. CDR3 in DNA: TGTGCCAGCAGCGTGACCTCGAGTGGAAACATTCAGTACTTC. This chain joins TRBV9 and TRBJ2-4; D uncertain. Trimming removed 2 bases at V and 6 bases at J, with 12 bases between. Germline loops: CDR1 SGDLS, CDR2 YYNGEE. This CDR3 contains 14 residues.

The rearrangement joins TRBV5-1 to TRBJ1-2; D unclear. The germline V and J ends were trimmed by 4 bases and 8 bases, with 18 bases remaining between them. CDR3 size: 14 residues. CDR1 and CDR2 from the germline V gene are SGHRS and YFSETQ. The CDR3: CASSASSVLGGYTF. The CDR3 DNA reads TGCGCCAGCAGCGCCTCTTCGGTTCTAGGCGGCTACACCTTC.